The 20 T cell receptor beta chains given below trace back to one sample, sequenced in a study of T cell changes during pregnancy in multiple sclerosis (dated by TCRdb to between 2019 and 2020). Preparation of the library involved the immunoSEQ multiplex PCR assay. As stored in TCRdb, this immuneACCESS dataset retains in-frame rearrangements with V and J assigned. A fraction of the clones does not appear; measured against another copy, unresolved V genes explain less than half of the discrepancy, and the remainder lacks a known reason. The sample contains roughly 67,000 clones, approximately 89% of them found a single time. The ten largest clones add up to around 1.4% of the sample. The material sequenced was peripheral blood, taken in the second trimester of pregnancy. These receptors originate from a female donor with multiple sclerosis, enrolled in a pregnancy study.

CDR3 coding DNA: TGTGCCAGCACCCGACAGGGGGGGGGTGAAAAACTGTTTTTT. Its protein product is CASTRQGGGEKLFF. The V call is TRBV27, the J call TRBJ1-4, with 9 bases matching TRBD1. Germline V gives CDR1 MNHEY, CDR2 SMNVEV (reference sequence). The junction had 7 bases not matched to a gene; V was cut back by 7 bases and J by 7 bases. This CDR3 spans 14 amino acids.

V is TRBV6-5 and J is TRBJ2-5; D ambiguous. The J call may be wrong; the DNA end is better matched by TRBJ2-7. CDR1 is MNHEY and CDR2 is SVGAGI in the germline V gene. CDR3 size: 15 residues. The CDR3 DNA is TGTGCCAGCAGTTACTCCCCCCTGCCCCCTTACGAGCAGTACTTC. As protein: CASSYSPLPPYEQYF.

The chain uses TRBV5-1 and TRBJ1-3, with 7 bases fitting TRBD1. This CDR3 has 17 amino acids. The V and J ends lost 2 bases and 0 bases, in that order; junction bases with no gene match: 8. The germline CDR1 and CDR2 sequences are SGHRS and YFSETQ. The chain's CDR3 is CASSLTGTDSSGNTIYF. The DNA of the CDR3 is TGCGCCAGCAGCTTAACCGGGACAGATTCCTCTGGAAACACCATATATTTT.

This sequence joins TRBV29-1 and TRBJ1-1; 9 nucleotides align to TRBD1. Germline CDR1 reads SQVTM; CDR2 reads ANQGSEA. J gave up 6 bases and V 6 bases, and 11 bases lay outside the gene matches. The CDR3 is 14 residues long. The CDR3 DNA sequence: TGCAGCGTGGGCGAACAGGGGGCAACGTCTGAAGCTTTCTTT. It codes for CSVGEQGATSEAFF.

The chain joins TRBV7-9 to TRBJ2-7, with 12 bases aligning to TRBD2. Germline CDR1 reads SEHNR; CDR2 reads FQNEAQ (reference sequence). The CDR3 covers 16 residues. Unmatched junction bases numbered 4, after V lost 4 bases and J lost 0 bases. CDR3 protein: CASSYRTSGNSYEQYF. The CDR3 nucleotides are TGTGCCAGCAGCTACCGGACTAGCGGGAACTCCTACGAGCAGTACTTC.

The chain has TRBV9 and TRBJ2-3, with 9 bases that match TRBD2. This CDR3 region has 16 residues. Germline V gene data show CDR1 as SGDLS and CDR2 as YYNGEE. Losses at the gene ends were 2 bases for V and 2 bases for J; bases not matched to a gene: 6. For the CDR3, the DNA is TGTGCCAGCAGCGTCTCCGGCGGGGGGGTCACAGATACGCAGTATTTT. It codes for CASSVSGGGVTDTQYF.

The CDR3 reads CASSPTDRDYGYTF. The CDR3 bases are TGTGCCAGCTCACCAACCGACAGGGACTATGGCTACACCTTC. The J gene is TRBJ1-2, the V gene TRBV18; 7 nucleotides match TRBD1. The CDR3 runs 14 residues. CDR1 is KGHSH and CDR2 is LQKENI in the germline V gene. The V and J ends lost 2 bases and 3 bases, in that order; junction bases with no gene match: 3.

The genes are TRBV29-1 and TRBJ1-1, with D uncertain. The CDR3 covers 12 residues. Trimming removed 3 bases from V and 7 bases from J, with 12 bases in between. Germline lookup yields CDR1 SQVTM and CDR2 ANQGSEA. The chain's CDR3 is CSVEFNSFEAFF. DNA of the CDR3: TGCAGCGTTGAGTTTAATTCTTTTGAAGCTTTCTTT. Combining the CDR3 with reference TRBV29-1 and TRBJ1-1 gives the whole variable domain SAVISQKPSRDICQRGTSLTIQCQVDSQVTMMFWYRQQPGQSLTLIATANQGSEATYESGFVIDKFPISRPNLTFSTLTVSNMSPEDSSIYLCSVEFNSFEAFFGQGTRLTVV.

The chain couples TRBV6-4 to TRBJ2-3, with a tentative D call TRBD2 (5 bases). The CDR3 length is 12 residues. Trimming removed 3 bases at V and 6 bases at J, with 7 bases between. Germline V CDR1 and CDR2: MRHNA, SNTAGT. The DNA for the CDR3 is TGTGCCAGCAGTGATACGGGGGATACGCAGTATTTT. Amino acid sequence: CASSDTGDTQYF.

This clone was observed a few times. The rearrangement links TRBV27 to TRBJ1-1; D is unclear. CDR3 length equals 12 residues. V lost 7 bases, J lost 7 bases, and 13 bases lay in between. CDR1 and CDR2 from the germline V gene are MNHEY and SMNVEV (reference sequence). CDR3 nucleotide sequence: TGTGCCAGCACCTCGGGATTTGGTGAAGCTTTCTTT. It yields the protein CASTSGFGEAFF.

The chain recombines TRBV5-5 with TRBJ1-1; no clear D. There are 13 residues in the CDR3. Per germline, CDR1 SGHKS and CDR2 YYEKEE (reference sequence). The V and J ends lost 5 bases and 3 bases respectively, with 11 bases between them. DNA for the CDR3: TGTGCCAGCAGTATATCCCGGGACACTGAAGCTTTCTTT. Protein product: CASSISRDTEAFF.

As concerns this clone: The junction shows a germline mismatch at one end, possibly a read error. The chain joins TRBV6-1 to TRBJ2-7; a weak D match, TRBD1 (6 bases). There are 12 residues in the CDR3. Germline CDR1 MNHNS, CDR2 SASEGT. CDR3 sequence reads: CATEGVGARSGF. The CDR3 DNA is TGTGCCACCGAGGGGGTGGGGGCTCGGAGTGGGTTC.

The rearrangement links TRBV6-6 to TRBJ1-2; D is perhaps TRBD1 (6 bases). The V and J ends lost 6 bases and 6 bases respectively, with 20 bases between them. Germline CDR1 is MNHNY and CDR2 is SVGAGI (reference sequence). The CDR3 consists of 15 residues. The CDR3 DNA reads as TGTGCCAGCAGCCTACTCAGCTGGGGGCGAAATGGCTACACCTTC. Protein product: CASSLLSWGRNGYTF.

This clone was found once. This sequence joins TRBV7-9 and TRBJ1-5; a weak D match, TRBD1 (5 bases). Trimming pared 1 base from V and 4 bases from J, leaving 8 bases between. This CDR3 region has 14 residues. Germline V gene data show CDR1 as SEHNR and CDR2 as FQNEAQ (reference sequence). The CDR3 DNA reads TGTGCCAGCAGCTTAGACAGGAATAATCAGCCCCAGCATTTT. It translates to CASSLDRNNQPQHF.

This chain uses TRBV6-5 with TRBJ2-7, with D tentatively TRBD2 (6 bases). Germline-derived CDR1 and CDR2 are MNHEY and SVGAGI. This CDR3 region has 14 residues. Trimming left V 6 bases short and J 6 bases short, with 18 bases between. As DNA, the CDR3 is TGTGCCAGCAGGCGTGCTGGGGAGGTCTCCGAGCAGTACTTC. Protein sequence: CASRRAGEVSEQYF.

The rearrangement links TRBV6-5 to TRBJ1-1; D gene unclear. CDR1 and CDR2 from the germline V gene are MNHEY and SVGAGI. The CDR3 loop spans 14 amino acids. Deletions cut 6 bases from V and 4 bases from J, with 15 bases between. CDR3 DNA: TGTGCCAGCAGCCGACGTAGAGGGCGCACTGAAGCTTTCTTT. This gives the protein CASSRRRGRTEAFF.

The chain joins TRBV14 to TRBJ2-1, with 11 bases fitting TRBD2. Trimming at V came to 6 bases and at J to 7 bases, leaving 11 bases not matched to a gene. The CDR3 is 16 amino acids. The germline CDR1 and CDR2 sequences are SGHDN and FVKESK. The CDR3 reads CASSLISGGAENEQFF. For the CDR3, the DNA is TGTGCCAGCAGTCTAATTAGCGGGGGGGCCGAGAATGAGCAGTTCTTC. Complete variable domain (other parts from reference TRBV14 and TRBJ2-1): EAGVTQFPSHSVIEKGQTVTLRCDPISGHDNLYWYRRVMGKEIKFLLHFVKESKQDESGMPNNRFLAERTGGTYSTLKVQPAELEDSGVYFCASSLISGGAENEQFFGPGTRLTVL.

The genes are TRBV7-8 and TRBJ2-7; no definite D call. This CDR3 comprises 17 residues. Trimming removed 1 base from V and 0 bases from J, with 16 bases in between. The germline V gene encodes CDR1 SGHVS and CDR2 FQNEAQ. The CDR3: CASSLGVGDPRSYEQYF. The DNA for the CDR3 is TGTGCCAGCAGCTTAGGGGTGGGCGATCCCCGCTCCTACGAGCAGTACTTC.

The chain links TRBV4-2 to TRBJ2-1, with D possibly being TRBD1 (6 bases). The germline CDR1 and CDR2 sequences are LGHNA and YNFKEQ. Trimming removed 0 bases from V and 5 bases from J, with 17 bases in between. The CDR3 is 17 amino acids. The CDR3 nucleotides are TGTGCCAGCAGCCAAGAACACTTACAGGGCACCAACAATGAGCAGTTCTTC. This sequence encodes CASSQEHLQGTNNEQFF.

This clone was seen a single time. The chain carries TRBV11-3 and TRBJ2-2, with 7 bases fitting TRBD2. CDR3 length: 16 residues. J lost 6 bases, V lost 6 bases, and 13 bases had no gene match. The germline V gene has CDR1 SGHNT and CDR2 YENEEA. The CDR3 here is CASSSPSGTTPGELFF. The CDR3, as DNA: TGTGCCAGCAGTTCACCATCCGGGACTACCCCCGGGGAGCTGTTTTTT.